This TCR beta chain is drawn from a study of T-cell reconstitution after alpha-beta-depleted transplantation in children. CDR1 SGHTA and CDR2 FQGNSA come from the germline V gene. The length of the CDR3 is 15 residues. Unmatched junction bases numbered 15, after V lost 8 bases and J lost 10 bases. Unique molecular identifiers were incorporated during preparation of the TCRbeta library. TCRdb fed the PCR reads into MiXCR, producing one record per CDR3 protein. The sample includes 200,000 to 250,000 distinct CDR3 sequences, about 8.2% of them seen just once. A remark on this clonotype: Antigen: not known.

Study-level points and caveats: A year post-transplant, T-cell counts and diversity derived mostly from newly produced T cells.

This specimen was PBMCs, mostly from graft donor cells, taken 360 days after TCRalphabeta/CD19-depleted stem cell transplant. The origin of this receptor is a male patient aged 2 to 9 who had a stem cell transplant for acute myeloid leukemia, so the T cells may come from the graft donor. This chain joins TRBV7-2 and TRBJ2-3, with 10 bases lining up with TRBD2. The CDR3 spells CASLPTSGAPRAQYF. CDR3 sequence (DNA): TGTGCCAGCCTCCCTACTAGCGGGGCCCCAAGGGCGCAGTATTTT. Using reference TRBV7-2 and TRBJ2-3 for the parts outside the CDR3, the full variable domain is GAGVSQSPSNKVTEKGKDVELRCDPISGHTALYWYRQSLGQGLEFLIYFQGNSAPDKSGLPSDRFSAERTGGSVSTLTIQRTQQEDSAVYLCASLPTSGAPRAQYFGPGTRLTVL.